This T cell receptor beta chain was identified in a study of blood T cell repertoires in COVID-19. Study summary: Some COVID-19 samples were acute and others convalescent; all came from the United States, Italy and Spain.

Profiling relied on immunoSEQ multiplex PCR, and the TCRdb table lists in-frame clones only, not all of them. The data hold some 210,000 clones, with approximately 91% observed a single time. CDR1 is MDHEN and CDR2 is SYDVKM in the germline V gene. The V and J ends lost 7 bases and 5 bases, in that order; junction bases with no gene match: 11. CDR3 length: 16 amino acids. The chain is built from TRBV28 and TRBJ1-6, with TRBD1 matching over 7 bases. The sequencing sample was made of peripheral blood. The sequence was collected from a man in his sixties who had recovered from COVID-19. The CDR3 here is CASTQGGYPNNSPLHF. DNA for the CDR3: TGTGCCAGCACCCAGGGGGGTTACCCAAATAATTCACCCCTCCACTTT.